The rows below give T cell receptor beta chains drawn from one sample of a study of blood T cells in healthy people across ages. TCRdb ran MiXCR on the 5' RACE reads and lists one entry per CDR3 protein. The sample contains approximately 850,000 distinct CDR3 sequences, over 45% of which appear only once. Specimen: blood. These receptors came from a young man in good health. The conserved cysteine and the conserved F or W are not part of the CDR3 here.

j_gene | v_gene | CDR3aa
TRBJ2-3 | TRBV12-3/TRBV12-4 | ASGRDDSDTQY
TRBJ2-7 | TRBV7-2 | ASSLQGLLSYEQY
TRBJ2-1 | TRBV6-2/TRBV6-3 | ASSKIGSLRAQF
TRBJ2-5 | TRBV9 | ASSERETPGQQY
TRBJ2-3 | TRBV27 | ASSLGYDTQY
TRBJ1-2 | TRBV6-1 | ASSDLGGYT
TRBJ2-2 | TRBV12-3/TRBV12-4 | ASSFDGPTGELF
TRBJ2-1 | TRBV3-1 | ASSYRLEVENEQF
TRBJ2-1 | TRBV25-1 | ASSDPGGTSGSSYNEQF
TRBJ2-7 | TRBV7-9 | ASSLDRWSSYEQY
TRBJ2-7 | TRBV7-2 | ASSSDRGRLEQY
TRBJ2-1 | TRBV27 | ASSYSGGTNEQF
TRBJ2-3 | TRBV12-3/TRBV12-4 | AASGGALGTDTQY
TRBJ1-4 | TRBV6-6 | ASRDGKNEKLF
TRBJ2-1 | TRBV4-3 | ASSPGLRDEQF
TRBJ2-1 | TRBV7-9 | ASSPGLAREQF
TRBJ2-6 | TRBV29-1 | SVAYSGANVLT
TRBJ2-7 | TRBV4-3 | ASSQGLPGQQPY
TRBJ2-3 | TRBV7-2 | ASSFRPSDTQY